The following is a TCR beta chain sequence with its context. This specimen belongs to a study of blood T cell repertoires in COVID-19. Method: immunoSEQ multiplex PCR; TCRdb's copy keeps in-frame clones and lacks some. This table has 70,000 to 95,000 clones, just under 85% appearing once. Sequenced: peripheral blood. This receptor was identified in an elderly man with active or convalescent COVID-19.

CDR3 residues: CASSPQLAGGNTGELFF. CDR3 bases: TGTGCCAGCAGCCCACAATTAGCGGGAGGGAACACCGGGGAGCTGTTTTTT. The chain joins TRBV9 to TRBJ2-2, with TRBD2 matching 10 bases. Per germline, CDR1 SGDLS and CDR2 YYNGEE. The CDR3 is made up of 17 amino acids. V trimming: 4 bases; J trimming: 1 base; junction bases outside the gene matches: 7.